This passage covers 26 T cell receptor beta chains from one sample sequenced in a study of blood T cells in healthy people across ages. Combining a sample-barcoded 5' primer with a J-beta primer mix, a second PCR ran for roughly 7 to 12 cycles. TCRdb re-called the 5' RACE reads with MiXCR, one entry per CDR3 protein. The repertoire holds hundreds of thousands of distinct CDR3 sequences, with more than 55% as singletons. Material for sequencing was blood. Every receptor here comes from a middle-aged man in good health.

The gene calls are TRBV7-9 and TRBJ1-6, with D perhaps matching TRBD1 (6 bases). V was clipped by 8 bases and J by 11 bases, with 22 bases between them. The CDR3 sequence is 15 residues long. The germline gives CDR1 SEHNR, CDR2 FQNEAQ (reference sequence). The CDR3 sequence: CASGDRAGDSPPLHF. The DNA for the CDR3 is TGTGCCAGCGGGGATCGGGCAGGGGATAGTCCACCCCTCCACTTT.

The J gene is TRBJ1-1, the V gene TRBV20-1; perhaps TRBD1 as D (5 bases). V was pared by 1 base and J by 5 bases, with 11 bases between. The CDR3 loop spans 13 amino acids. Germline assignment: CDR1 DFQATT and CDR2 SNEGSKA (reference sequence). DNA for the CDR3: TGCAGTGCTAGAGGCCGGGGGGGGACTGAAGCTTTCTTT. It specifies CSARGRGGTEAFF.

The chain is built from TRBV11-2 and TRBJ2-5, with 10 bases aligning to TRBD2. The CDR3 totals 16 residues. J lost 11 bases, V lost 1 base, and 13 bases had no gene match. Germline CDR1 SGHAT, CDR2 FQNNGV. Here the CDR3 reads CASSLGAGGPGNEQYF. The DNA for the CDR3 is TGTGCCAGCAGCTTAGGAGCGGGAGGGCCGGGTAATGAGCAGTACTTC.

Here the CDR3 reads CSATPGSEQYF. The CDR3 bases are TGCAGTGCTACACCAGGCTCCGAGCAGTACTTC. The genes are TRBV20-1 and TRBJ2-5, with D hard to call. The J call may be faulty, since TRBJ2-7 better matches the DNA end. Looked up from germline, CDR1 is DFQATT and CDR2 is SNEGSKA (reference sequence). The CDR3 contains 11 residues.

The CDR3 loop is CASSQKGLGLNTEAFF. CDR3 in DNA: TGTGCCAGCTCACAAAAGGGACTCGGGTTGAACACTGAAGCTTTCTTT. This chain connects TRBV18 to TRBJ1-1; D is perhaps TRBD1 (5 bases). From germline, CDR1 is KGHSH and CDR2 LQKENI. The length of the CDR3 is 16 residues. The V end lost 4 bases, the J end lost 0 bases, and 15 bases lay between the germline ends.

V and J are TRBV29-1 and TRBJ1-2; D gene unclear. The CDR3 sequence is 14 residues long. V dropped 1 base and J dropped 5 bases, with 14 bases sitting between them. The V gene's germline CDR1 is SQVTM and CDR2 ANQGSEA. The CDR3 DNA follows: TGCAGCGTTGAAGGGCTCCCTTGGACTTATGGCTACACCTTC. Translating it yields CSVEGLPWTYGYTF.

The chain links TRBV4-2 to TRBJ2-3, with 7 bases matching TRBD2. The junction had 5 bases not matched to a gene; V was cut back by 1 base and J by 4 bases. The CDR3 covers 15 residues. Germline V lookup: CDR1 LGHNA, CDR2 YNFKEQ. The CDR3 sequence is CASSQGTSSADTQYF. The CDR3, as DNA: TGTGCCAGCAGCCAAGGGACTAGTTCGGCAGATACGCAGTATTTT.

The chain is built from TRBV20-1 and TRBJ2-5; TRBD1 agrees at 9 bases. V gave up 6 bases and J gave up 11 bases; unmatched junction bases: 22. This CDR3 is built from 16 residues. CDR1 DFQATT and CDR2 SNEGSKA come from the germline V gene (reference sequence). The CDR3 spells CSAKPAADRGLWEQYF. In nucleotides, the CDR3 is TGCAGTGCAAAACCGGCTGCGGACAGGGGTTTGTGGGAGCAGTACTTC.

The chain is built from TRBV9 and TRBJ2-7; D unclear. Judging by the DNA end, TRBJ2-5 fits better; the J call may be wrong. The CDR3 runs 13 residues. CDR1 SGDLS and CDR2 YYNGEE come from the germline V gene. The CDR3 sequence: CASSGAVSGTQYF. CDR3 DNA sequence: TGTGCCAGCAGCGGCGCGGTCTCGGGGACCCAGTACTTC.

This clonotype was counted a single time. CDR3 in amino acids: CASSGYDREAFF. CDR3 DNA: TGTGCCAGCAGTGGATACGACAGGGAGGCGTTCTTC. The genes are TRBV28 and TRBJ2-1; possibly TRBD1 for D (7 bases). Germline loops: CDR1 MDHEN, CDR2 SYDVKM. The CDR3 loop spans 12 amino acids. V was pared by 5 bases and J by 15 bases, with 17 bases between.

The chain recombines TRBV11-1 with TRBJ2-1; D is perhaps TRBD1 (5 bases). The CDR3 covers 17 residues. Germline-derived CDR1 and CDR2 are SGHAT and FQDESV (reference sequence). Trimming pared 3 bases from V and 9 bases from J, leaving 24 bases between. The CDR3 loop is CASSFRIRVLQGGEQFF. The CDR3 coding sequence is TGTGCCAGCAGCTTTAGAATCAGGGTCCTTCAGGGCGGTGAGCAGTTCTTC.

In its sample, this clonotype was seen once. This chain joins TRBV2 and TRBJ2-1; perhaps TRBD2 as D (7 bases). Trimming took 4 bases from V and 6 from J, leaving 16 bases between them. The V gene's germline CDR1 is SNHLY and CDR2 FYNNEI. The CDR3 covers 15 residues. The CDR3 DNA reads TGTGCCAGCAGTGTGTATGGGGGGGCTTTCAATGAGCAGTTCTTC. This codes for CASSVYGGAFNEQFF.

The rearrangement links TRBV7-2 to TRBJ2-5; TRBD2 might be the D (6 bases). Germline V lookup: CDR1 SGHTA, CDR2 FQGNSA. The CDR3 totals 15 residues. V lost 4 bases and J 3 bases, leaving 15 bases between the germline ends. Here the CDR3 reads CASSYTTAGKETQYF. CDR3 bases: TGTGCCAGCAGCTATACTACCGCGGGGAAAGAGACCCAGTACTTC.

The chain links TRBV20-1 to TRBJ1-5, with a weak D call TRBD1 (5 bases). Germline CDR1 is DFQATT and CDR2 is SNEGSKA (reference sequence). The CDR3 extends over 15 amino acids. V dropped 3 bases and J dropped 1 base, with 13 bases sitting between them. The CDR3 DNA follows: TGCAGTGCTAGGTTTGCGCAGGGAAGCAATCAGCCCCAGCATTTT. Translated: CSARFAQGSNQPQHF.

This clonotype was recorded a few times. J is TRBJ2-1 and V is TRBV20-1; TRBD2 matches 9 bases. This CDR3 spans 15 amino acids. Germline-derived CDR1 and CDR2 are DFQATT and SNEGSKA (reference sequence). V lost 5 bases to trimming and J lost 4 bases; unmatched junction nucleotides: 9. The CDR3 DNA reads TGCAGTGCTCTCCCCAGGACTAGCGTATACAATGAGCAGTTCTTC. This codes for CSALPRTSVYNEQFF.

The rearrangement uses TRBV4-1 and TRBJ1-6; D is unclear. V was clipped by 1 base and J by 6 bases, with 13 bases between them. CDR1 and CDR2 from the germline V gene are MGHRA and YSYEKL. The CDR3 spans 16 residues. In nucleotides, the CDR3 is TGCGCCAGCAGCCAAGTTTTGAGCGACGTTAATTCACCCCTCCACTTT. This codes for CASSQVLSDVNSPLHF.

V is TRBV4-2 and J is TRBJ2-7, with 11 bases fitting TRBD2. The ends lost 2 bases at V and 1 base at J; junction bases unmatched: 10. Germline CDR1 reads LGHNA; CDR2 reads YNFKEQ. This CDR3 has 18 residues. Written as DNA, the CDR3 is TGTGCCAGCAGCCAATTTGTTGGGTCTAGCGGGAGGTCCTACGAGCAGTACTTC. As protein: CASSQFVGSSGRSYEQYF.

V is TRBV2 and J is TRBJ2-3; D possibly uses TRBD1 or TRBD2 (6 bases each). Trimming left V 10 bases short and J 0 bases short, with 14 bases between. Looked up from germline, CDR1 is SNHLY and CDR2 is FYNNEI. The CDR3 has 14 residues. Here the CDR3 reads CATLRGLSTDTQYF. The CDR3 DNA sequence: TGTGCCACTCTCCGGGGGCTCAGCACAGATACGCAGTATTTT.

This clonotype has just a few counts. The chain employs TRBV6-5 and TRBJ2-7; D is perhaps TRBD1 (6 bases). V was cut by 0 bases and J by 3 bases, with 9 bases left in between. From germline, CDR1 is MNHEY and CDR2 SVGAGI. This CDR3 contains 14 residues. CDR3 sequence reads: CASSYSGTHYEQYF. The CDR3 DNA reads as TGTGCCAGCAGTTACTCAGGGACACACTACGAGCAGTACTTC.

In its sample, this clonotype was seen a few times. This chain connects TRBV4-3 to TRBJ2-6, with D perhaps TRBD1 (5 bases). CDR1 and CDR2 (germline): LGHNA, YSLEER. This CDR3 has 19 amino acids. V shed 0 bases and J shed 0 bases, with 15 bases lying between them. In DNA form, the CDR3 reads TGCGCCAGCAGCCAAGATAGTTGGGGCTCAAACTCTGGGGCCAACGTCCTGACTTTC. Translation gives CASSQDSWGSNSGANVLTF.

This clonotype was counted many times. The CDR3 sequence is CASSLSGGTDTQYF. CDR3 DNA sequence: TGTGCCAGCAGCCTATCGGGAGGCACAGATACGCAGTATTTT. The chain links TRBV7-3 to TRBJ2-3, with a possible D match to TRBD2 (6 bases). This CDR3 has 14 residues. Trimming removed 5 bases from V and 1 base from J, with 10 bases in between. Germline V gives CDR1 SGHTA, CDR2 FQGTGA.

The gene calls are TRBV10-3 and TRBJ1-2; possibly TRBD1 for D (5 bases). Trimming removed 0 bases at V and 1 base at J, with 27 bases between. Germline V gene data show CDR1 as ENHRY and CDR2 as SYGVKD. This CDR3 is 21 amino acids long. The CDR3 loop reads CAISESFARGTTPRDNYGYTF. Written as DNA, the CDR3 is TGTGCCATCAGTGAGTCGTTCGCTCGGGGGACGACGCCTCGGGATAACTATGGCTACACCTTC.

V is TRBV20-1 and J is TRBJ2-1, with D perhaps TRBD2 (5 bases). Deletions cut 3 bases from V and 5 bases from J, with 17 bases between. This CDR3 is 15 amino acids long. The germline V gene has CDR1 DFQATT and CDR2 SNEGSKA (reference sequence). Here the CDR3 DNA reads TGCAGTGCTAGTAAGGCTAGCAGTCGTGACAATGAGCAGTTCTTC. Its translation: CSASKASSRDNEQFF.

V gene TRBV7-9 combines with J gene TRBJ2-4; possibly TRBD1 or TRBD2 for D (5 bases each). The assigned J gene may be wrong: the sequence end matches TRBJ2-7 better. Germline lookup yields CDR1 SEHNR and CDR2 FQNEAQ (reference sequence). The CDR3 is 14 residues long. CDR3 coding DNA: TGTGCCAGCAGCTTCTTGGGACGAAACTACGAGCAGTACTTC. Protein sequence: CASSFLGRNYEQYF.

J is TRBJ1-4 and V is TRBV15, with TRBD1 identical over 8 bases. The germline V gene has CDR1 LNHNV and CDR2 YYDKDF (reference sequence). This CDR3 has 16 amino acids. V dropped 1 base and J dropped 7; count of bases not matched to a gene: 8. CDR3 amino acids: CATSRGDRSGSEKLFF. CDR3 DNA sequence: TGTGCCACCAGCAGAGGGGACAGGTCGGGTAGTGAAAAACTGTTTTTT.

The genes are TRBV4-3 and TRBJ1-2; tentative D call: TRBD1 (5 bases). Germline CDR1 and CDR2: LGHNA and YSLEER. The V end lost 1 base, the J end lost 8 bases, and 14 bases lay between the germline ends. The CDR3 totals 14 residues. The CDR3 region has the DNA TGCGCCAGCAGCCAAGCAAGGGGAGAGGAAGGCTACACCTTC. Translated: CASSQARGEEGYTF.